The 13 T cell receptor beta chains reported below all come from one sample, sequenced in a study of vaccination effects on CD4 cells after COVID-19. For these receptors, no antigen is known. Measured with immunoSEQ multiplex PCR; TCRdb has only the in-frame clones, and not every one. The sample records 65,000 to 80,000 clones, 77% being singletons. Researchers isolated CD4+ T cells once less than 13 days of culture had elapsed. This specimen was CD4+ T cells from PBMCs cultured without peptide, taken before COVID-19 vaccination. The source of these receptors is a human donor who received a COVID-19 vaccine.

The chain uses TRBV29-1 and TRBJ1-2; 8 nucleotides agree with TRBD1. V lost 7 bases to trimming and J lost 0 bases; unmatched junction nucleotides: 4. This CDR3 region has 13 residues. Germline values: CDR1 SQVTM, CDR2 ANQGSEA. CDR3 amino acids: CSARTGSNYGYTF. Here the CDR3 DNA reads TGCAGCGCAAGGACAGGGTCTAACTATGGCTACACCTTC.

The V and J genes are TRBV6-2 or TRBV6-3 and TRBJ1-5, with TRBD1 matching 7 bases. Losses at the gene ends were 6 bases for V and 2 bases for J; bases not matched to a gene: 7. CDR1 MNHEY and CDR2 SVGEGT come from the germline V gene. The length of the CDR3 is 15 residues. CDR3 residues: CASSLDRIGNQPQHF. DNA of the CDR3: TGTGCCAGCAGCCTGGACAGGATAGGCAATCAGCCCCAGCATTTT.

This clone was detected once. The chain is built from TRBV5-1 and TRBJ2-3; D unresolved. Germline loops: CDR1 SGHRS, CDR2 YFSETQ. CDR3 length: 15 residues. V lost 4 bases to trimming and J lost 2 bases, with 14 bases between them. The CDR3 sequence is CASSRTPTDTDTQYF. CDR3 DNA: TGCGCCAGCAGCCGTACGCCGACTGACACAGATACGCAGTATTTT.

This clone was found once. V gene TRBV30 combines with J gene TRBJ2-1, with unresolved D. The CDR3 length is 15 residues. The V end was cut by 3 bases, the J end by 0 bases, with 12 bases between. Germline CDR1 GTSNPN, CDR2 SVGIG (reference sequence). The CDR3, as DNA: TGTGCCTGGAGGAACGGGCAGATCTCCTACAATGAGCAGTTCTTC. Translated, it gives CAWRNGQISYNEQFF.

The CDR3 sequence: CASSTLLGQGFLFF. As DNA, the CDR3 is TGTGCCAGTAGTACCTTACTAGGACAGGGATTCTTGTTCTTC. V and J are TRBV19 and TRBJ2-1, with 8 bases that match TRBD1. This CDR3 is 14 amino acids long. Germline CDR1 is LNHDA and CDR2 is SQIVND (reference sequence). With V trimmed by 4 bases and J by 15 bases, 14 bases remained unmatched.

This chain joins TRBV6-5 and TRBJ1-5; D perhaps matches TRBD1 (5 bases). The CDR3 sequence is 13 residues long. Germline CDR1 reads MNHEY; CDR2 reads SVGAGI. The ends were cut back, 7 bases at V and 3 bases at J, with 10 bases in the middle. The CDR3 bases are TGTGCCAGCAAACTGACAGTCAATCAGCCCCAGCATTTT. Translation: CASKLTVNQPQHF.

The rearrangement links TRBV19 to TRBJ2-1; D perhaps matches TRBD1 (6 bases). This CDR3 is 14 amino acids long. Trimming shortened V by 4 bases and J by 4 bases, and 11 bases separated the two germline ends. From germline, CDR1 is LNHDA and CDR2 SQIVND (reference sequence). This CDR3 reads CASSTGTSYNEQFF. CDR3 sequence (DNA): TGTGCCAGTAGTACCGGGACATCGTACAATGAGCAGTTCTTC.

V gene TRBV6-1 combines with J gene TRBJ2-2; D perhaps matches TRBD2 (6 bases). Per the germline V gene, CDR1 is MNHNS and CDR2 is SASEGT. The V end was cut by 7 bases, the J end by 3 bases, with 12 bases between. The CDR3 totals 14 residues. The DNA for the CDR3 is TGTGCCAGCACTGTGAGGAGGGACACCGGGGAGCTGTTTTTT. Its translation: CASTVRRDTGELFF.

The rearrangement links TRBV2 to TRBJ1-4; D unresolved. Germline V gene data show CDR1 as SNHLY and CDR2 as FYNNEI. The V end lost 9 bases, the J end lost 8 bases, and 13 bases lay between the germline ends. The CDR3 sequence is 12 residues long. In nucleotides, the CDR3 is TGTGCCAGTGGGCGCTCTCGCGAAAAACTGTTTTTT. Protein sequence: CASGRSREKLFF.

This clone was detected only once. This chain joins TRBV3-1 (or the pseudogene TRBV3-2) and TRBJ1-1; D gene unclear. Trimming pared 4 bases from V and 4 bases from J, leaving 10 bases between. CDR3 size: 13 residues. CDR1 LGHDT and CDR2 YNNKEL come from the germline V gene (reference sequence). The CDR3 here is CASSRREGTEAFF. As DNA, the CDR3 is TGTGCCAGCAGCCGGAGGGAGGGCACTGAAGCTTTCTTT.

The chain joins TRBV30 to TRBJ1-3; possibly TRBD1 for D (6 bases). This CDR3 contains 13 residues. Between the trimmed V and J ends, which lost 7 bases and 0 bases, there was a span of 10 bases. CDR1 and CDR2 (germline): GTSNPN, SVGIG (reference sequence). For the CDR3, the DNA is TGTGCCTTAGACAGGAACTCTGGAAACACCATATATTTT. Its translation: CALDRNSGNTIYF.

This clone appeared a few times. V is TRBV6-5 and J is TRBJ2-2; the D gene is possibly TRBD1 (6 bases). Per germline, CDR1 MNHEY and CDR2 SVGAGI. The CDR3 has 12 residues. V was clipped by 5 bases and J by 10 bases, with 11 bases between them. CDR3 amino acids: CASSTGWQELFF. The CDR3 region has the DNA TGTGCCAGCAGTACAGGGTGGCAGGAGCTGTTTTTT.

This chain's CDR3 is CASSVELAGYETQYF. CDR3 nucleotides: TGTGCCAGCAGCGTAGAGCTAGCGGGGTATGAGACCCAGTACTTC. The chain employs TRBV9 and TRBJ2-5; 9 bases align to TRBD2. The CDR3 is 15 residues long. CDR1 and CDR2 from the germline V gene are SGDLS and YYNGEE. The V and J ends lost 0 bases and 5 bases, in that order; junction bases with no gene match: 5.